This T cell receptor beta chain stems from a study of shared clonotypes between healthy human individuals. Study outcomes and limitations: Lower generation probabilities were found for non-shared clonotypes than for those shared by all four donors. Measured sharing among donors was expected to vary with sequencing depth.

For each subset, genomic DNA was distributed in equal portions over several immunoSEQ plates. Libraries were prepared by immunoSEQ multiplex PCR; TCRdb keeps only in-frame clonotypes and omits some of them. The sample contains 500,000 to 550,000 clones, approximately 95% of which appear only once. Remarks on this clone: What it binds is not known.

V lost 1 base, J lost 0 bases, and 14 bases lay in between. Germline CDR1 is KGHSH and CDR2 is LQKENI. The length of the CDR3 is 17 residues. The sequencing sample was made of naive CD4+ T cells sorted from blood. As to subset: CD45RA+ positively selected. The TCR sequence derives from a woman in her twenties or thirties in good health. This chain connects TRBV18 to TRBJ2-3; maybe TRBD2 (6 bases). The DNA for the CDR3 is TGTGCCAGCTCACCACGAAAGGGAGGCGCAAGCACAGATACGCAGTATTTT. Translating it yields CASSPRKGGASTDTQYF.